Listed below are T cell receptor beta chains from one sample, sequenced in a study of cytomegalovirus exposure and HLA in healthy donors. Measured with immunoSEQ multiplex PCR; TCRdb has only the in-frame clones, and not every one. This sample has some 100,000 clones, with roughly 75% found just once. The sample consisted of PBMCs. These TCRs come from a male donor in good health and CMV-seropositive. Each CDR3 is given with its conserved first and last residue. D genes are given only for firm matches.

J: TRBJ1-5; V: TRBV2; D: TRBD1; length: 15; CDR3: CASRTGQFSNQPQHF
J: TRBJ1-5; V: TRBV6-6; D: .; length: 15; CDR3: CASSYRGSSNQPQHF
J: TRBJ2-7; V: TRBV6-5; D: TRBD2; length: 14; CDR3: CASSTRAGGSNQYF
J: TRBJ2-1; V: TRBV18; D: .; length: 15; CDR3: CASSPPRDFYNEQFF
J: TRBJ2-3; V: TRBV7-9; D: TRBD2; length: 14; CDR3: CASSHSGVSDTQYF
J: TRBJ1-2; V: TRBV30; D: TRBD1; length: 12; CDR3: CAWSGGTGAYTF
J: TRBJ2-5; V: TRBV27; D: .; length: 14; CDR3: CASSLTERPETQYF
J: TRBJ2-2; V: TRBV7-2; D: .; length: 15; CDR3: CASSLGDRRTGELFF
J: TRBJ2-7; V: TRBV7-8; D: .; length: 13; CDR3: CASSPLRSSEQYF
J: TRBJ1-3; V: TRBV7-9; D: .; length: 15; CDR3: CASSLQAGSGNTIYF
J: TRBJ1-2; V: TRBV5-1; D: .; length: 15; CDR3: CASSLEGQGLDGYTF